This T cell receptor (beta chain) stems from a study of T cells in tumors after PD-1 blockade. Background on the study: A subset received ongoing vismodegib 150 mg daily alongside anti-PD-1 therapy. General study results and limits: Blood contained about 44% of the tumor's TCR clonotypes.

Data came from immunoSEQ multiplex PCR; TCRdb stores just in-frame clones and leaves some out. The table records around 34,000 clones, roughly 76% of them present only once. With respect to this clone: Its matching antigen is unknown.

Germline V gives CDR1 MNHEY, CDR2 SMNVEV (reference sequence). With V trimmed by 2 bases and J by 6 bases, 3 bases remained unmatched. The CDR3 spans 14 residues. V usage is TRBV27 and J usage is TRBJ2-2; 7 bases are shared with TRBD1. The receptor was derived from a human donor with basal cell carcinoma. Material: PBMCs, obtained after anti-PD-1 treatment. The CDR3 nucleotides are TGTGCCAGCAGTTTACTACAGGGGTCCGGGGAGCTGTTTTTT. This sequence encodes CASSLLQGSGELFF.